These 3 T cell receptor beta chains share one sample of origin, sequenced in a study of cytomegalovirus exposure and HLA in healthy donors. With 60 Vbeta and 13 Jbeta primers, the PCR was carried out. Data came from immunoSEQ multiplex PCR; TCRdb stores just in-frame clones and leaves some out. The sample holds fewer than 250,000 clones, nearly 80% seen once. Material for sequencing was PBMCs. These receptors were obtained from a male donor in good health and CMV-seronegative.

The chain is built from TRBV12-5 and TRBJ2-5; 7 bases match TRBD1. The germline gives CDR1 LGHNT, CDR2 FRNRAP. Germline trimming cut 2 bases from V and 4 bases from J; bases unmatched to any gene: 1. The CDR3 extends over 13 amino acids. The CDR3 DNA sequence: TGTGCTAGTGGTTTGACAGGGGCAGAGACCCAGTACTTC. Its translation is CASGLTGAETQYF.

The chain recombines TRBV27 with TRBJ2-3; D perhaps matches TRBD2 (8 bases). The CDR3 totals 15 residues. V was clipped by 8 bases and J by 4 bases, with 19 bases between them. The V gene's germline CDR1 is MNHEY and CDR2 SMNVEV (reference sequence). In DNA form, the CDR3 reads TGTGCCAGCGGGGACAGCGGGAGCGGGGCAGATACGCAGTATTTT. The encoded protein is CASGDSGSGADTQYF.

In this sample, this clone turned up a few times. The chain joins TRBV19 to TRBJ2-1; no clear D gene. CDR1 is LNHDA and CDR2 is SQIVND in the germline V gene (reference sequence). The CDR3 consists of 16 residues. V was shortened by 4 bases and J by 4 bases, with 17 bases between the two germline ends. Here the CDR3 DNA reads TGTGCCAGTAGTACCTATCTAGGAAGTCGGTACAATGAGCAGTTCTTC. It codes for CASSTYLGSRYNEQFF.